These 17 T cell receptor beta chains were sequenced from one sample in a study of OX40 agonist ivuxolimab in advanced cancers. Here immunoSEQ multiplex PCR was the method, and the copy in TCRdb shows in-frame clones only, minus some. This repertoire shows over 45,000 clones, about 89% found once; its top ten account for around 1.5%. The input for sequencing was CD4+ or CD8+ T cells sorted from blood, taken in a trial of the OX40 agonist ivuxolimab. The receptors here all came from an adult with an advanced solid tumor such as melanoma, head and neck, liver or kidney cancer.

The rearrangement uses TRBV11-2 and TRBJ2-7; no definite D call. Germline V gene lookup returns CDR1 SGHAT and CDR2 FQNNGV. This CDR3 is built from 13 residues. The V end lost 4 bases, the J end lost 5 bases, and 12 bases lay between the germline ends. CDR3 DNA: TGTGCCAGCAGCTGGTCGGACGTAAACGAGCAGTACTTC. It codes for CASSWSDVNEQYF.

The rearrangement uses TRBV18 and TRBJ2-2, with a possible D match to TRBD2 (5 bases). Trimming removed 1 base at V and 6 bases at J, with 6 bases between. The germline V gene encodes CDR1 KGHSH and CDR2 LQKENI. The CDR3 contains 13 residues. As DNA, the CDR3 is TGTGCCAGCTCACCACGGGAGCCCGGGGAGCTGTTTTTT. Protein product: CASSPREPGELFF.

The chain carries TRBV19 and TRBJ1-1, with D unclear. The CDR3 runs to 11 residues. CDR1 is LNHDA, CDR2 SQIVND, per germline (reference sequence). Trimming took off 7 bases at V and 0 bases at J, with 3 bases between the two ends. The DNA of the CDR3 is TGTGCCAGTACCCTGAACACTGAAGCTTTCTTT. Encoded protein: CASTLNTEAFF. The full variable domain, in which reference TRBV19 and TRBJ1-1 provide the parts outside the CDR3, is DGGITQSPKYLFRKEGQNVTLSCEQNLNHDAMYWYRQDPGQGLRLIYYSQIVNDFQKGDIAEGYSVSREKKESFPLTVTSAQKNPTAFYLCASTLNTEAFFGQGTRLTVV.

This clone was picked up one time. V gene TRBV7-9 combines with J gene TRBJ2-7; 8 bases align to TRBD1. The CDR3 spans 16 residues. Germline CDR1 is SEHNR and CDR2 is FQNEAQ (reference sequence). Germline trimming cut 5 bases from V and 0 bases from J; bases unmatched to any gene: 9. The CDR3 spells CASSPRSTGDSYEQYF. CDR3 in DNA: TGTGCCAGCAGCCCTCGATCGACAGGGGACTCCTACGAGCAGTACTTC. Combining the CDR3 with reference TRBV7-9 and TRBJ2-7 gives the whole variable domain DTGVSQNPRHKITKRGQNVTFRCDPISEHNRLYWYRQTLGQGPEFLTYFQNEAQLEKSRLLSDRFSAERPKGSFSTLEIQRTEQGDSAMYLCASSPRSTGDSYEQYFGPGTRLTVT.

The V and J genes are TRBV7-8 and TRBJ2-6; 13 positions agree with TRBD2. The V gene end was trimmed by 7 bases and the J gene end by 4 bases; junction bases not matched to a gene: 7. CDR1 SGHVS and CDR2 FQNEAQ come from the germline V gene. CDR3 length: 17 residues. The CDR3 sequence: CASTPGLAGAGANVLTF. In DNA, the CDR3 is TGTGCCAGCACCCCCGGACTAGCGGGAGCCGGGGCCAACGTCCTGACTTTC.

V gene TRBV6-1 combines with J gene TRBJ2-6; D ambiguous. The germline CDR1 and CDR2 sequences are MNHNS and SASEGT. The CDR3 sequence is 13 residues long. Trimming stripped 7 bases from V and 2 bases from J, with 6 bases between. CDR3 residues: CASIFPGANVLTF. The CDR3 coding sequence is TGTGCCAGCATCTTCCCTGGGGCCAACGTCCTGACTTTC.

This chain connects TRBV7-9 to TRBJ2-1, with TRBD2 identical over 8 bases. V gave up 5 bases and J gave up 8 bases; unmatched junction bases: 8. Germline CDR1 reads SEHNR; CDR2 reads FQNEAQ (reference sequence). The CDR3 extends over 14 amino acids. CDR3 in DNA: TGTGCCAGCAGCATGCCGGGACTAGGGGATGAGCAGTTCTTC. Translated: CASSMPGLGDEQFF.

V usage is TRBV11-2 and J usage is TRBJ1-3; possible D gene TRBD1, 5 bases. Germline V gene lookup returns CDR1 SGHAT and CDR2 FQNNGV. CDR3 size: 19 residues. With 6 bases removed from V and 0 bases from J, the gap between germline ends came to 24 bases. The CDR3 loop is CASSLPPPGTAGSGNTIYF. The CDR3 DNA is TGTGCCAGCAGTCTTCCTCCTCCCGGGACGGCAGGCTCTGGAAACACCATATATTTT.

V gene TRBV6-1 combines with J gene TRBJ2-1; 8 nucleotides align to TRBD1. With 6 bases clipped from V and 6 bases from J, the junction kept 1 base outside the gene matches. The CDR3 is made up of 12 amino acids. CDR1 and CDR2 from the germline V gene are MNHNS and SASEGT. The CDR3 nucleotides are TGTGCCAGCAGAGGACAGGGCAATGAGCAGTTCTTC. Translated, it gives CASRGQGNEQFF.

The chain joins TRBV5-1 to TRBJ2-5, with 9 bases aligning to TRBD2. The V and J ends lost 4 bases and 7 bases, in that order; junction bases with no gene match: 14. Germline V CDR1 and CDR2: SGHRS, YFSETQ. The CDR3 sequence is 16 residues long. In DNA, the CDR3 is TGCGCCAGCAGCGAGGCTCTGCGGGGGGGCGTCGGGACCCAGTACTTC. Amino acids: CASSEALRGGVGTQYF. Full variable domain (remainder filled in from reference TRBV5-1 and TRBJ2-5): KAGVTQTPRYLIKTRGQQVTLSCSPISGHRSVSWYQQTPGQGLQFLFEYFSETQRNKGNFPGRFSGRQFSNSRSEMNVSTLELGDSALYLCASSEALRGGVGTQYFGPGTRLLVL.

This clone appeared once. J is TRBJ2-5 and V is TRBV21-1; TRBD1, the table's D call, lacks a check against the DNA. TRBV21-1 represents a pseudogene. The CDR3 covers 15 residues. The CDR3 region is CASSIGDRGPGSQYF. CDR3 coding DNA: TGTGCCAGCAGCATCGGGGACAGAGGGCCCGGGTCCCAGTACTTC.

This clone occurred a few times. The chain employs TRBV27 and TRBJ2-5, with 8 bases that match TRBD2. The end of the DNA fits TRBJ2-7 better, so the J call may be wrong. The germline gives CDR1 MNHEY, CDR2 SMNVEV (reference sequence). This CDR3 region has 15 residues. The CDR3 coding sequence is TGTGCCAGCAGTTCGGGGGGGGCAGGGGTCCACGAGCAGTACTTC. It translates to CASSSGGAGVHEQYF.

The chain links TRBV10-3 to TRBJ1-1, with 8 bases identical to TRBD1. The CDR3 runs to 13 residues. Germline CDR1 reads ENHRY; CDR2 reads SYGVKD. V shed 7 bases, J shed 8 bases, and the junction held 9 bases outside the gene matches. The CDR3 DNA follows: TGTGCCATCAATGAAAACAGGGGGGCCGAAGCTTTCTTT. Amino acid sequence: CAINENRGAEAFF.

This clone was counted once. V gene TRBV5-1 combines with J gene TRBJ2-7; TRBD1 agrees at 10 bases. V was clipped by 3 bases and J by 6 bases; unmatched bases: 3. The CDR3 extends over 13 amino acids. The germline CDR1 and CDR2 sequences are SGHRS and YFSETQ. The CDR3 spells CASSWDRGREQYF. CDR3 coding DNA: TGCGCCAGCAGCTGGGACAGGGGCCGCGAGCAGTACTTC.

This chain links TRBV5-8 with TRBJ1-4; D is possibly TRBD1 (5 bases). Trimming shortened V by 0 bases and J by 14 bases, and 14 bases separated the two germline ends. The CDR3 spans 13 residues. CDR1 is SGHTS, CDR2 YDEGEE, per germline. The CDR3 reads CASSLAGNTRLFF. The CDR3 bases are TGTGCCAGCAGCTTGGCAGGGAATACACGTCTGTTTTTT.

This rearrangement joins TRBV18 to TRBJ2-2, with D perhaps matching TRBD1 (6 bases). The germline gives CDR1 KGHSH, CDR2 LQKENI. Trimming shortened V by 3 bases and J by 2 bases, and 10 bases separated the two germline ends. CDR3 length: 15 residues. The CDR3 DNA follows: TGTGCCAGCTCACCCCAGGGGCTTAACACCGGGGAGCTGTTTTTT. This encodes CASSPQGLNTGELFF.

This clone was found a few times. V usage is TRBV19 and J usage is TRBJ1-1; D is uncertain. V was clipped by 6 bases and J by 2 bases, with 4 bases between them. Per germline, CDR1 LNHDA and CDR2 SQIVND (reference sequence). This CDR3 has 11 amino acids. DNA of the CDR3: TGTGCCAGTAGAGGAAACACTGAAGCTTTCTTT. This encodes CASRGNTEAFF.